The T cell receptor beta chain described here comes from a study of CD8 T cells in ankylosing spondylitis. Study-wide findings and caveats: Significant enrichment of disease-linked clones was reported in matched ankylosing spondylitis synovial fluid. Clones that were linked to disease were CD8+ and were relatively rare in peripheral blood. Certain motif variants had earlier been reported in reactive arthritis synovial fluid and blood.

The sample holds a few counts of this clonotype. Its antigen remains unknown. Construction of TCR beta libraries was performed using quantitative 5'-RACE with molecular barcodes. TCRdb ran MiXCR on the 5' RACE reads and lists one entry per CDR3 protein. The sample lists 250,000 to 400,000 distinct CDR3 sequences, around 10% seen once, with 9.1% in the top ten. The CDR3 contains 15 residues. Germline CDR1 is DFQATT and CDR2 is SNEGSKA (reference sequence). The V gene lost 4 bases and the J gene lost 4 bases, with 17 bases spanning the gap. Sequenced input: blood, either unsorted or a sorted T cell fraction (not recorded which). The sequence derives from a female donor with ankylosing spondylitis or in good health (not recorded which). The J gene is TRBJ2-1, the V gene TRBV20-1, with D tentatively TRBD2 (6 bases). CDR3 in DNA: TGCAGTGCTATGGTGCGCGGGAACGTTTACAATGAGCAGTTCTTC. It is translated as CSAMVRGNVYNEQFF.